This TCR beta chain was found in a study of shared clonotypes between healthy human individuals. On the study more broadly: Those who served as donors were a couple of women and a few men between the ages of 18 and 49.

Worth noting for this clone: Antigen: not known.

Trimming cost V 1 base and J 2 bases, with 9 bases left between them. The CDR3 runs 14 residues. The germline gives CDR1 SGHTA, CDR2 FQGNSA. Every unsorted PBMC PCR replicate was loaded with approximately 0.3 ug DNA, 25,000 to 30,000 T cell genomes. Per the authors' pipeline: ImmunoSEQ supplied junction-only sequences lacking quality scores, so filtering was different. Sequencing was performed with immunoSEQ multiplex PCR; in TCRdb, only in-frame clones are kept and a portion is missing. V, J and clone size were drawn from that table, and D and trimming were deduced from the DNA. The data hold about half a million clones, with 70% to 85% observed a single time. Study-wide points: It was anticipated that sequencing depth would influence how many clonotypes donors shared.

This chain joins TRBV7-2 and TRBJ2-7, with no clear D. The receptor was derived from a middle-aged woman in good health. Some clones in this sample may be carry-over from other donors' samples. Sequenced: PBMCs. CDR3 in amino acids: CASSLGSAPYEQYF. Written as DNA, the CDR3 is TGTGCCAGCAGCTTAGGTTCCGCTCCCTACGAGCAGTACTTC.